The sequence of this T cell receptor (beta chain) was determined in a study of T cells in Graves' hyperthyroidism and ophthalmopathy. What was amplified from RNA transcripts were TCR beta CDR3 regions. HTBI primers were employed in a first-round RT-PCR of the TCR CDR3. One entry per CDR3 protein, called by TCRdb with MiXCR from the multiplex PCR reads. The data contain 300,000 to 450,000 distinct CDR3 sequences, around 15% of them seen just once; the ten biggest clones take up around 20%. V was shortened by 1 base and J by 6 bases, with 15 bases between the two germline ends. The CDR3 contains 15 residues. Orbital computed tomography and thyroid ultrasound, together with serum TRAb and thyroxine and clinical symptoms, were used for diagnoses. Each 10 ml fresh peripheral blood draw supplied the PBMCs.

The chain recombines TRBV12-3 or TRBV12-4 with TRBJ1-2; no clear D gene. The sequence derives from a woman in her 30s with Graves' ophthalmopathy. The specimen was blood. The CDR3 loop reads CASSLDRAPGNGYTF. CDR3 bases: TGTGCCAGCAGTTTAGACCGAGCCCCTGGGAATGGCTACACCTTC.